This TCR beta chain is from a study of spatial heterogeneity in lung cancer. Regarding time point: sample taken at primary tumor resection. Whole RNA, which was extracted from tumor, nontumor lung tissue or frozen PBMC, was sequenced without any cell sorting. Germline CDR1 and CDR2: SGHRS and YFSETQ. V lost 1 base, J lost 4 bases, and 12 bases lay in between. This CDR3 has 15 amino acids. Individual TCR cDNA molecules each bore their own unique molecular identifier. TCRdb processed the 5' RACE reads anew with MiXCR; each CDR3 protein has one entry. The repertoire holds tens of thousands of distinct CDR3 sequences, with 10% to 15% as singletons. This clonotype has a handful of counts.

This receptor was taken from a male donor with early-stage non-small cell lung cancer. This material consisted of PBMCs, taken at surgery. J is TRBJ2-1 and V is TRBV5-1, with D possibly being TRBD1 (5 bases). The CDR3 reads CASSLSGKGYNEQFF. The DNA for the CDR3 is TGCGCCAGCAGCTTGTCGGGTAAGGGGTACAATGAGCAGTTCTTC.